This T cell receptor beta chain was recorded in a study of OX40 agonist ivuxolimab in advanced cancers. In the study overall: Patients undergoing dose escalation presented with hepatocellular carcinoma, melanoma, renal cell or head and neck cancer. Partial responses were achieved by three patients: one hepatocellular carcinoma, two cutaneous melanoma. General study findings and limits: Both CD4+ and CD8+ T cell populations in blood had undergone clonal expansion by week 6 at 0.1 to 3.0 mg/kg. Antigens targeted by the expanded peripheral T cells were not determined.

This table comes from immunoSEQ multiplex PCR, and its TCRdb copy is limited to in-frame clones, with some not included. The sample carries about 45,000 clones, around 90% recorded once. Germline V gene sequence: CDR1 SGHDN, CDR2 FVKESK. The CDR3 is 17 amino acids. J was trimmed by 5 bases and V by 0 bases; bases with no gene match: 5. Worth noting for this clone: What it binds is not known.

This TCR was sampled from an adult with an advanced solid tumor such as melanoma, head and neck, liver or kidney cancer. The specimen was CD4+ or CD8+ T cells sorted from blood, collected in a trial of the OX40 agonist ivuxolimab. The chain uses TRBV14 and TRBJ2-1, with TRBD2 matching over 12 bases. The CDR3 DNA is TGTGCCAGCAGCCAAGACCCCCTAGCGGGAGGGCACAATGAGCAGTTCTTC. Translation gives CASSQDPLAGGHNEQFF.